These 22 T cell receptor beta chains were sequenced from one sample in a study of blood T cell repertoires in COVID-19. Some clones are missing from TCRdb's copy, which holds only in-frame ones; the method was immunoSEQ multiplex PCR. The table lists 200,000 to 250,000 clones, approximately 89% of them singletons. Source material: peripheral blood. These receptors were collected from a woman aged 35 to 49 with acute or convalescent COVID-19.

DNA of the CDR3: TGTGCCAGTAGTATCGGACAGGGGCCCACTGAAGCTTTCTTT. It is translated as CASSIGQGPTEAFF. The chain employs TRBV19 and TRBJ1-1, with TRBD1 matching over 9 bases. CDR3 length equals 14 residues. The ends lost 3 bases at V and 4 bases at J; junction bases unmatched: 3. CDR1 and CDR2 from the germline V gene are LNHDA and SQIVND (reference sequence).

The V gene is TRBV30, the J gene TRBJ2-3; TRBD2 aligns across 7 bases. Looked up from germline, CDR1 is GTSNPN and CDR2 is SVGIG (reference sequence). Losses at the gene ends were 4 bases for V and 10 bases for J; bases not matched to a gene: 11. This CDR3 contains 13 residues. CDR3 DNA sequence: TGTGCCTGGACCTCCGCGGGAGTAGGGGCGCAGTATTTT. It yields the protein CAWTSAGVGAQYF.

The CDR3 coding sequence is TGTGCCAGTAGTTTAGGGAGTCCCACCGGGGAGCTGTTTTTT. This codes for CASSLGSPTGELFF. The V gene is TRBV19, the J gene TRBJ2-2; possible D gene TRBD2, 5 bases. This CDR3 is built from 14 residues. V lost 5 bases, J lost 4 bases, and 11 bases lay in between. CDR1 LNHDA and CDR2 SQIVND come from the germline V gene (reference sequence).

The CDR3 bases are TGTGCCAGCAGCTTGCGATGGGGCGTAGATGAAAAACTGTTTTTT. Protein sequence: CASSLRWGVDEKLFF. The chain couples TRBV5-8 to TRBJ1-4; D is perhaps TRBD1 (5 bases). Germline CDR1 SGHTS, CDR2 YDEGEE. V was cut by 1 base and J by 6 bases, with 13 bases left in between. The CDR3 covers 15 residues.

V usage is TRBV19 and J usage is TRBJ2-1; D may be TRBD1 (6 bases). CDR1 is LNHDA, CDR2 SQIVND, per germline (reference sequence). The CDR3 has 13 amino acids. V lost 5 bases and J 8 bases, leaving 13 bases between the germline ends. In nucleotides, the CDR3 is TGTGCCAGTAGTCAGCAGGGGCACTATGAGCAGTTCTTC. This translates into CASSQQGHYEQFF.

The V call is TRBV7-3, the J call TRBJ2-1; the D is unclear. The V end was cut by 2 bases, the J end by 6 bases, with 5 bases between. Germline CDR1 is SGHTA and CDR2 is FQGTGA. CDR3 length: 12 residues. The CDR3 nucleotides are TGTGCCAGCAGCTTAGGGCTCAATGAGCAGTTCTTC. It yields the protein CASSLGLNEQFF.

The chain links TRBV5-1 to TRBJ1-2, with D tentatively TRBD1 (5 bases). Germline CDR1 and CDR2: SGHRS and YFSETQ. The length of the CDR3 is 15 residues. V dropped 1 base and J dropped 7 bases, with 17 bases sitting between them. The CDR3 sequence: CASSLFFDSPSGYTF. The CDR3 nucleotides read TGCGCCAGCAGCTTGTTTTTTGACAGCCCCTCTGGCTACACCTTC.

Comment on this clone: This same CDR3 is encoded by further DNA sequences in the sample. The J gene is TRBJ1-4, the V gene TRBV2, with 11 bases that match TRBD1. This CDR3 has 15 residues. Germline V CDR1 and CDR2: SNHLY, FYNNEI. With 6 bases clipped from V and 7 bases from J, the junction kept 7 bases outside the gene matches. The CDR3 region has the DNA TGTGCCAGCAGCGAATCCGGGACAGGGGGTGAAAAACTGTTTTTT. Protein: CASSESGTGGEKLFF.

This chain connects TRBV7-9 to TRBJ1-1; tentatively, D is TRBD1 (5 bases). This CDR3 region has 16 residues. Germline V gives CDR1 SEHNR, CDR2 FQNEAQ (reference sequence). Trimming took off 4 bases at V and 2 bases at J, with 17 bases between the two ends. In DNA form, the CDR3 reads TGTGCCAGCAGCTGGACAAGGGCTTTTCGTAACACTGAAGCTTTCTTT. This codes for CASSWTRAFRNTEAFF.

Here the CDR3 reads CASSAGPDTQYF. As DNA, the CDR3 is TGTGCCAGCAGCGCGGGCCCAGATACGCAGTATTTT. This sequence joins TRBV5-4 and TRBJ2-3; a weak D match, TRBD2 (5 bases). CDR3 size: 12 residues. V gave up 4 bases and J gave up 4 bases, with 7 bases separating them. CDR1 is SGHNT and CDR2 is YYREEE in the germline V gene (reference sequence).

This clone was detected once. The V gene is TRBV5-1, the J gene TRBJ2-7, with TRBD2 matching 7 bases. Per the germline V gene, CDR1 is SGHRS and CDR2 is YFSETQ. J lost 1 base, V lost 4 bases, and 5 bases had no gene match. CDR3 length: 14 amino acids. CDR3 sequence (DNA): TGCGCCAGCAGCCTCTACGGGGGGTCCTACGAGCAGTACGTC. The encoded protein is CASSLYGGSYEQYV.

Concerning this clone itself: One junction end does not reproduce the germline sequence, and a read error may be involved. The chain recombines TRBV5-4 with TRBJ2-1, with TRBD2 matching 7 bases. CDR3 length: 11 amino acids. Germline CDR1 reads SGHNT; CDR2 reads YYREEE (reference sequence). CDR3 sequence (DNA): TGTGCCAGCAGCCGTTTGGGACTACTGCTCTTC. It codes for CASSRLGLLLF. The complete variable domain, with remaining parts taken from reference TRBV5-4 and TRBJ2-1, reads ETGVTQSPTHLIKTRGQQVTLRCSSQSGHNTVSWYQQALGQGPQFIFQYYREEENGRGNFPPRFSGLQFPNYSSELNVNALELDDSALYLCASSRLGLLLFGPGTRLTVL.

This chain connects TRBV11-2 to TRBJ1-2; weak D call: TRBD1 (6 bases). CDR1 and CDR2 (germline): SGHAT, FQNNGV. Between the trimmed V and J ends, which lost 5 bases and 2 bases, there was a span of 12 bases. The CDR3 extends over 14 amino acids. CDR3 sequence: CASSMGGGNYGYTF. In nucleotides, the CDR3 is TGTGCCAGCAGCATGGGAGGGGGGAACTATGGCTACACCTTC. The variable domain in full, with the rest retrieved from reference TRBV11-2 and TRBJ1-2, is EAGVAQSPRYKIIEKRQSVAFWCNPISGHATLYWYQQILGQGPKLLIQFQNNGVVDDSQLPKDRFSAERLKGVDSTLKIQPAKLEDSAVYLCASSMGGGNYGYTFGSGTRLTVV.

The chain carries TRBV5-1 and TRBJ1-1, with 9 bases identical to TRBD1. From germline, CDR1 is SGHRS and CDR2 YFSETQ. The CDR3 has 15 amino acids. After removal of 4 bases from V and 4 bases from J, the junction contained 8 bases not matched to a gene. The CDR3 DNA reads as TGCGCCAGCAGCACGGGGACAGGGACGGGCACTGAAGCTTTCTTT. Residues: CASSTGTGTGTEAFF.

The table lists this clone with a few counts. The chain couples TRBV21-1 to TRBJ2-1; the table's D gene call, TRBD1, was not cross checked with the DNA. TRBV21-1 corresponds to a pseudogene. This CDR3 is built from 21 residues. The CDR3: CASSKAPTGVSGCGSYNEQFF. DNA for the CDR3: TGTGCCAGCAGCAAAGCCCCGACAGGGGTAAGTGGTTGCGGGTCCTACAATGAGCAGTTCTTC.

CDR3 nucleotides: TGTGCCAGCAGCCAAGGCCCAGGGGGGAACACTGAAGCTTTCTTT. This translates into CASSQGPGGNTEAFF. The chain joins TRBV3-1 (or the pseudogene TRBV3-2) to TRBJ1-1; 7 bases are shared with TRBD1. The ends lost 1 base at V and 1 base at J; junction bases unmatched: 3. This CDR3 region has 15 residues. Germline lookup yields CDR1 LGHDT and CDR2 YNNKEL (reference sequence).

The V gene is TRBV7-2, the J gene TRBJ2-5, with 10 nucleotides matching TRBD2. This CDR3 has 17 residues. J lost 1 base, V lost 3 bases, and 8 bases had no gene match. The germline V gene has CDR1 SGHTA and CDR2 FQGNSA. The CDR3 protein is CASSFVSSGGTQETQYF. CDR3 coding DNA: TGTGCCAGCAGCTTCGTATCTAGCGGGGGCACCCAAGAGACCCAGTACTTC.

V is TRBV27 and J is TRBJ1-1; perhaps TRBD1 as D (6 bases). From germline, CDR1 is MNHEY and CDR2 SMNVEV (reference sequence). The length of the CDR3 is 13 residues. The V gene lost 2 bases and the J gene lost 7 bases, with 11 bases spanning the gap. CDR3 DNA: TGTGCCAGCAGTTTAGACAGGTACCATGAAGCTTTCTTT. The encoded protein is CASSLDRYHEAFF.

This chain connects TRBV21-1 to TRBJ1-1. TRBV21-1 is deemed a pseudogene. CDR3 size: 11 residues. The chain's CDR3 is CASKLYTEAFF. The CDR3 region has the DNA TGTGCCAGCAAGCTATACACTGAAGCTTTCTTT.

The genes are TRBV7-8 and TRBJ2-5; 9 bases agree with TRBD2. The V segment lost 1 base and the J segment 4 bases; nucleotides outside the gene matches: 7. This CDR3 has 16 residues. Germline CDR1 SGHVS, CDR2 FQNEAQ. The CDR3 region has the DNA TGTGCCAGCAGCTTAGTTGGGGTAGCGGGGGTAGAGACCCAGTACTTC. This translates into CASSLVGVAGVETQYF.

The rearrangement uses TRBV9 and TRBJ1-2; 7 bases match TRBD1. Germline V lookup: CDR1 SGDLS, CDR2 YYNGEE. Germline trimming cut 4 bases from V and 2 bases from J; bases unmatched to any gene: 5. The CDR3 loop spans 14 amino acids. Here the CDR3 DNA reads TGTGCCAGCAGCCCGGAGGGGGCGAACTATGGCTACACCTTC. Translating gives CASSPEGANYGYTF. Drawing the rest from reference TRBV9 and TRBJ1-2, the complete variable domain is DSGVTQTPKHLITATGQRVTLRCSPRSGDLSVYWYQQSLDQGLQFLIQYYNGEERAKGNILERFSAQQFPDLHSELNLSSLELGDSALYFCASSPEGANYGYTFGSGTRLTVV.

The chain couples TRBV24-1 to TRBJ1-2; D not certain. The CDR3 is made up of 11 amino acids. Deletions cut 9 bases from V and 1 base from J, with 5 bases between. Germline V gives CDR1 KGHDR, CDR2 SFDVKD. The CDR3 DNA follows: TGTGCCACCCAGGATAACTATGGCTACACCTTC. Translated: CATQDNYGYTF.